The 9 T cell receptor beta chains listed next were all sequenced from one sample in a study of blood T cell repertoires in COVID-19. Using immunoSEQ multiplex PCR, the repertoire was profiled, and TCRdb retains in-frame clones only, with some absent. The sample includes fewer than 300,000 clones, around 82% of them seen just once. Source material: peripheral blood. Receptor source: a human donor with COVID-19, enrolled during active disease. The donor label of this sample is uncertain.

The V gene is TRBV2, the J gene TRBJ2-6; 10 bases match TRBD1. Trimming cost V 8 bases and J 12 bases; bases outside gene matches: 7. The CDR3 is 13 residues long. The germline gives CDR1 SNHLY, CDR2 FYNNEI. The CDR3 nucleotides are TGTGCCAGCTCGGGACAGGGGACCGGCGTCCTGACTTTC. Amino acid sequence: CASSGQGTGVLTF.

This clone has more than one count but fewer than ten. The rearrangement links TRBV11-2 to TRBJ1-2, with TRBD1 as a possible D gene (6 bases). This CDR3 is 11 amino acids long. CDR1 is SGHAT and CDR2 is FQNNGV in the germline V gene. The germline V and J ends were trimmed by 5 bases and 9 bases, with 10 bases remaining between them. This CDR3 reads CASSRTDRYTF. The CDR3 region has the DNA TGTGCCAGCAGCCGGACAGACCGCTACACCTTC.

The chain couples TRBV3-1 (or the pseudogene TRBV3-2) to TRBJ1-6; D call uncertain. V was trimmed by 3 bases and J by 10 bases, leaving 10 bases between them. Germline CDR1 is LGHDT and CDR2 is YNNKEL (reference sequence). The CDR3 runs 13 residues. CDR3 in amino acids: CASSHEGRSPLHF. The CDR3 DNA sequence: TGTGCCAGCAGCCATGAAGGGAGATCACCCCTCCACTTT.

The J gene is TRBJ1-1, the V gene TRBV28; TRBD1 matches at 7 bases. Trimming removed 5 bases from V and 5 bases from J; junction bases left unmatched: 11. The CDR3 extends over 15 amino acids. Germline CDR1 is MDHEN and CDR2 is SYDVKM. The CDR3 nucleotides are TGTGCCAGCAGTAAATACAGGGGATTAGGAACTGAAGCTTTCTTT. Encoded protein: CASSKYRGLGTEAFF.

This sequence joins TRBV11-2 and TRBJ1-1; D not resolved. CDR1 SGHAT and CDR2 FQNNGV come from the germline V gene. Trimming removed 1 base from V and 0 bases from J, with 12 bases in between. The CDR3 spans 16 residues. CDR3 loop: CASSLGFLQLNTEAFF. The CDR3 DNA sequence: TGTGCCAGCAGCTTAGGGTTCTTACAGCTGAACACTGAAGCTTTCTTT.

V usage is TRBV5-1 and J usage is TRBJ1-1, with a tentative D call TRBD1 (6 bases). Germline CDR1 reads SGHRS; CDR2 reads YFSETQ. V lost 3 bases, J lost 4 bases, and 13 bases lay in between. The CDR3 is made up of 14 amino acids. In DNA, the CDR3 is TGCGCCAGCAGCTGGGATGGGGGCGGCACTGAAGCTTTCTTT. Its translation: CASSWDGGGTEAFF.

This chain links TRBV9 with TRBJ1-4, with 9 bases fitting TRBD1. The CDR3 has 15 amino acids. J was trimmed by 3 bases and V by 4 bases; bases with no gene match: 4. Germline CDR1 SGDLS, CDR2 YYNGEE. The CDR3 DNA reads TGTGCCAGCAGCACGACAGGGGGGCCTAATGAAAAACTGTTTTTT. Translated: CASSTTGGPNEKLFF.

The chain has TRBV29-1 and TRBJ2-3; no reliable D call. Germline assignment: CDR1 SQVTM and CDR2 ANQGSEA. The CDR3 spans 11 residues. V lost 6 bases, J lost 1 base, and 5 bases lay in between. The chain's CDR3 is CSVTRTDTQYF. CDR3 DNA sequence: TGCAGCGTCACTCGCACAGATACGCAGTATTTT.

J is TRBJ2-2 and V is TRBV28; TRBD2 is a possible D gene (6 bases). V lost 5 bases and J lost 3, with 22 bases in between. In germline, CDR1 is MDHEN, CDR2 SYDVKM. The CDR3 has 18 amino acids. The CDR3 sequence is CASSLLSPAGLYTGELFF. The CDR3 DNA is TGTGCCAGCAGTCTCCTATCCCCTGCGGGACTGTACACCGGGGAGCTGTTTTTT.